This TCR beta chain appears in the sequencing data of a study of T-cell memory formation after mild COVID-19. Whole-study findings and limits: Detection of some responders pre-infection suggested pre-existing cross-reactive memory T cells participated.

Germline V CDR1 and CDR2: DFQATT, SNEGSKA (reference sequence). The CDR3 length is 12 residues. Trimming took off 6 bases at V and 5 bases at J, with 13 bases between the two ends. TCRdb reprocessed the 5' RACE reads via MiXCR and lists one record per CDR3 protein. This sample has 380,000 or so distinct CDR3 sequences, with roughly 14% found just once. This clonotype was seen many times. Antigen: not known. The receptor was derived from a man aged 18 to 29 who had mild COVID-19 (a few samples of this study predate the infection). Cell type and time point are not known. Source material: PBMCs or a T cell subset sorted from them (not recorded which). J is TRBJ1-2 and V is TRBV20-1, with D possibly being TRBD1 (6 bases). The CDR3 region is CSAPAGAYGYTF. CDR3 nucleotides: TGCAGTGCCCCAGCAGGGGCGTATGGCTACACCTTC.